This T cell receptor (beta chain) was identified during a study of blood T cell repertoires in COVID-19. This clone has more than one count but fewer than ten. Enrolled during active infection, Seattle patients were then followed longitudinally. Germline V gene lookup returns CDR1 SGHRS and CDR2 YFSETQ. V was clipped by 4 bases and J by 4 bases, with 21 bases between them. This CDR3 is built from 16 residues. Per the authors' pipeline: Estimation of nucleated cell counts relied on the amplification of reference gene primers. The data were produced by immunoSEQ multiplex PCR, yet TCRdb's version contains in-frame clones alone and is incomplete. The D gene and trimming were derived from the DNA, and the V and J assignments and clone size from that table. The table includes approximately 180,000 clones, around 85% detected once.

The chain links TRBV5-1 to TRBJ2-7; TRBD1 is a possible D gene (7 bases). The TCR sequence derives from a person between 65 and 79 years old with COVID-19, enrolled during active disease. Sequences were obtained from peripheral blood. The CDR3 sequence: CASSPGGAGGRYEQYF. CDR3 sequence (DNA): TGCGCCAGCAGCCCCGGAGGGGCAGGGGGACGTTACGAGCAGTACTTC.